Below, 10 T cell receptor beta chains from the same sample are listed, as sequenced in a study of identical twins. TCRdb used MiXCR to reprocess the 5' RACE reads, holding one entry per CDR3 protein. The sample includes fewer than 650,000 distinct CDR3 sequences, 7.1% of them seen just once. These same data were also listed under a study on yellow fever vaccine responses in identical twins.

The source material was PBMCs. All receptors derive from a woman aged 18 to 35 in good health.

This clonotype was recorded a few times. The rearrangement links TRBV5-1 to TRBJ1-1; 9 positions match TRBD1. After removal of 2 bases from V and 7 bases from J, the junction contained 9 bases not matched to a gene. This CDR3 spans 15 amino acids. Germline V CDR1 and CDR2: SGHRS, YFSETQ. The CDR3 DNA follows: TGCGCCAGCAGCTTCAGGACAGGGGAATTTAATGAAGCTTTCTTT. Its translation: CASSFRTGEFNEAFF.

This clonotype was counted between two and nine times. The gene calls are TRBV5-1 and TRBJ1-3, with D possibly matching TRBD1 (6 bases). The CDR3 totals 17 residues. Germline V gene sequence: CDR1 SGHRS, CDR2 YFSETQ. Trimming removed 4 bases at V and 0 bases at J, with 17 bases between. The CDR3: CASSASMGASSGNTIYF. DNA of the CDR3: TGCGCCAGCAGCGCTTCTATGGGGGCTAGCTCTGGAAACACCATATATTTT.

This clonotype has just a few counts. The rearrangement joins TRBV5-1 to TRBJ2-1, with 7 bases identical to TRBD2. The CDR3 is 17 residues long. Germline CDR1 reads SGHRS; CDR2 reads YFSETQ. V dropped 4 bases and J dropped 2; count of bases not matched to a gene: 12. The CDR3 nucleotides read TGCGCCAGCAGCCATGAACCGGGACTACTTACCTACAATGAGCAGTTCTTC. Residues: CASSHEPGLLTYNEQFF.

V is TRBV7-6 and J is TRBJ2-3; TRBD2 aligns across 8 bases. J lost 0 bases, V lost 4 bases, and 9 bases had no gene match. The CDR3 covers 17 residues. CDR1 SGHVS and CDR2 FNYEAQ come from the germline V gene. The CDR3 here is CASSSRGAGASTDTQYF. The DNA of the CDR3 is TGTGCCAGCAGCTCCCGGGGAGCGGGGGCCAGCACAGATACGCAGTATTTT.

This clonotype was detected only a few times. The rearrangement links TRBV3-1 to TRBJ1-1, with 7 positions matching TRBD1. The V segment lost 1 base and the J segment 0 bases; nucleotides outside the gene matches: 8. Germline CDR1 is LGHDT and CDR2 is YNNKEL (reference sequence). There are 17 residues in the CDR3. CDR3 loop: CASSQGIQGGVNTEAFF. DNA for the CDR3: TGTGCCAGCAGCCAAGGAATCCAGGGGGGAGTGAACACTGAAGCTTTCTTT.

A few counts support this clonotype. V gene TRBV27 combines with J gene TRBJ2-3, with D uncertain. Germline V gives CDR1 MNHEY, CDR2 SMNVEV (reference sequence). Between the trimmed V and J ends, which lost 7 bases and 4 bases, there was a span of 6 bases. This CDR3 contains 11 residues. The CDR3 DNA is TGTGCCAGCATGGGTCCAGATACGCAGTATTTT. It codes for CASMGPDTQYF.

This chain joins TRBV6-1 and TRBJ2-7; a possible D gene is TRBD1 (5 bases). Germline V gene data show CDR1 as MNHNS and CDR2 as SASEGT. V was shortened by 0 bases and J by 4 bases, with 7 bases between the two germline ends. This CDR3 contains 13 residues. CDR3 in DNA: TGTGCCAGCAGTGAAGCAGACAGATACGAGCAGTACGTC. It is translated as CASSEADRYEQYV.

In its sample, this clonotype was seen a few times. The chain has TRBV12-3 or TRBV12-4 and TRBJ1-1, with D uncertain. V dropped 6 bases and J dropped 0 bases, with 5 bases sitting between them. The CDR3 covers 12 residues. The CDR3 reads CASSELNTEAFF. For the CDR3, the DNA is TGTGCCAGCAGCGAACTGAACACTGAAGCTTTCTTT.

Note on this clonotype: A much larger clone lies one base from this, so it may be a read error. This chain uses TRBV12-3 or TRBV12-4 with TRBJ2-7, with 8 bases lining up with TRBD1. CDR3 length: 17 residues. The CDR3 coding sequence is TGTGCCAGCTGTTTTGGTCTTGGAGACAGGGGTTTGCTCGAGCAGTACTTC. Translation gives CASCFGLGDRGLLEQYF.

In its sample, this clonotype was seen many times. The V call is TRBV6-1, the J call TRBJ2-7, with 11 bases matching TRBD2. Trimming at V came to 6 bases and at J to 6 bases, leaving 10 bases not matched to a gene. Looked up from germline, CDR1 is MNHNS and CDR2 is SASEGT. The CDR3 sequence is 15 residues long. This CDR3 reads CASRQELAGAREQYF. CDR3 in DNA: TGTGCCAGCAGACAAGAACTAGCGGGAGCCCGCGAGCAGTACTTC.